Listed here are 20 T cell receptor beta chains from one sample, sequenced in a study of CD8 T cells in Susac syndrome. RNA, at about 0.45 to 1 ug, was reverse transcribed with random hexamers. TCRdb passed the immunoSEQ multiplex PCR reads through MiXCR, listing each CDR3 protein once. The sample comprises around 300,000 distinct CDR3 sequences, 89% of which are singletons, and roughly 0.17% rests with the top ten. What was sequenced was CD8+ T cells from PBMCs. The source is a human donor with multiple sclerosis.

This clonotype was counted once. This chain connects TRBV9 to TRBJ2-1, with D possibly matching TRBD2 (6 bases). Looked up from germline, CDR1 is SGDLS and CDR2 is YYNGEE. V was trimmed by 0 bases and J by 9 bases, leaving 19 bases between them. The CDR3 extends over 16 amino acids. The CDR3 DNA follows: TGTGCCAGCAGCGTAGCGGGGGACCCGGCCATAGGTGAGCAGTTCTTC. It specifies CASSVAGDPAIGEQFF.

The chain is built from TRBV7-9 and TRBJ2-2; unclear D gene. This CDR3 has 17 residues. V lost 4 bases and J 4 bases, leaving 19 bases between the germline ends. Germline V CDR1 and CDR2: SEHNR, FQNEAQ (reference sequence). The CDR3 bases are TGTGCCAGCAGCTCGACATTAGATGGGCTTAGCACCGGGGAGCTGTTTTTT. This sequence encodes CASSSTLDGLSTGELFF.

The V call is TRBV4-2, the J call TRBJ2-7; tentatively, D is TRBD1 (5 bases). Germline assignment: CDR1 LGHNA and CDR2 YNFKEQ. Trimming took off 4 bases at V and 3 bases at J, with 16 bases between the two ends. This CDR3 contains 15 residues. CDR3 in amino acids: CASSPHGQELYEQYF. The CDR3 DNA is TGTGCCAGCAGCCCTCACGGACAAGAGCTCTACGAGCAGTACTTC.

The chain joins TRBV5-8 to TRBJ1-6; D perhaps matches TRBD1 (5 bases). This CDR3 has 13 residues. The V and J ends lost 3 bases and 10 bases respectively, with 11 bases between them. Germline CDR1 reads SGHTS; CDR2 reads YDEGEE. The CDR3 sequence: CASSWGGISPLHF. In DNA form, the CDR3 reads TGTGCCAGCAGCTGGGGGGGGATCTCACCCCTCCACTTT.

The DNA for the CDR3 is TGTGCCAGCAGTGCAGGACTAGCGGGAGTTTCTCCCACCCAGTACTTC. Its translation is CASSAGLAGVSPTQYF. This chain links TRBV28 with TRBJ2-5, with 13 bases that match TRBD2. Germline assignment: CDR1 MDHEN and CDR2 SYDVKM. V shed 5 bases, J shed 8 bases, and the junction held 11 bases outside the gene matches. There are 16 residues in the CDR3. Looking up the rest from reference TRBV28 and TRBJ2-5 gives the full variable domain: DVKVTQSSRYLVKRTGEKVFLECVQDMDHENMFWYRQDPGLGLRLIYFSYDVKMKEKGDIPEGYSVSREKKERFSLILESASTNQTSMYLCASSAGLAGVSPTQYFGPGTRLLVL.

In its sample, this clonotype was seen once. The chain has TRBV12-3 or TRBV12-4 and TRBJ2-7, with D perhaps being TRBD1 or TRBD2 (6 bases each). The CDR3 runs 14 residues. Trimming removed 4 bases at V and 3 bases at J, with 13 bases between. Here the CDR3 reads CASSYGGGFYEQYF. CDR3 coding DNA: TGTGCCAGCAGTTACGGGGGCGGGTTCTACGAGCAGTACTTC.

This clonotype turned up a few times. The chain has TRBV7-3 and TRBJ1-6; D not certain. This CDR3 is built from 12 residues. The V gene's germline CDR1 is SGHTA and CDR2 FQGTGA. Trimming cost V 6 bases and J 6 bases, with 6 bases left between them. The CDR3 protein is CASSFGNSPLHF. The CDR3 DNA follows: TGTGCCAGCAGTTTTGGTAATTCACCCCTCCACTTT.

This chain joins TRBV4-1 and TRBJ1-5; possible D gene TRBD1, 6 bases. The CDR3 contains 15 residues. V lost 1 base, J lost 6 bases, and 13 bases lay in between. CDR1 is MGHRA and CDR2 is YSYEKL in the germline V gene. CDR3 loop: CASSQAGDTGQPQHF. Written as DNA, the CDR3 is TGCGCCAGCAGCCAAGCAGGGGACACAGGTCAGCCCCAGCATTTT.

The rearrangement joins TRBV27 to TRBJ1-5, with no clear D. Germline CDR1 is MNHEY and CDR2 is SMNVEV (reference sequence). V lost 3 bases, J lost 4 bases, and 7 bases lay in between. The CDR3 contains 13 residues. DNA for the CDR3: TGTGCCAGCAGTTTTGGTAGGAATCAGCCCCAGCATTTT. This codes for CASSFGRNQPQHF.

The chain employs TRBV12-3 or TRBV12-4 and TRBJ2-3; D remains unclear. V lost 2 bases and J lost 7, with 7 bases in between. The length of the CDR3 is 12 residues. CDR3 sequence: CASSLLPNTQYF. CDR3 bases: TGTGCCAGCAGTTTACTACCGAATACGCAGTATTTT.

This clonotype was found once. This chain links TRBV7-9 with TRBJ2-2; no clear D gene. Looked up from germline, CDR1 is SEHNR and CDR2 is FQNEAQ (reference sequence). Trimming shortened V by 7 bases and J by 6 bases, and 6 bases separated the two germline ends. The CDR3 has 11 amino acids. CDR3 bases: TGTGCCAGCACCCCACCCGGGGAGCTGTTTTTT. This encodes CASTPPGELFF.

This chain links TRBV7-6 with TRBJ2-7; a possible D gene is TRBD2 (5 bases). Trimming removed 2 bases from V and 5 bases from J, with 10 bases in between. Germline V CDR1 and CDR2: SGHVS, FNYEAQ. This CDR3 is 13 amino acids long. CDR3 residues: CASSLFSVHEQYF. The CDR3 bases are TGTGCCAGCAGCTTATTTAGCGTCCACGAGCAGTACTTC.

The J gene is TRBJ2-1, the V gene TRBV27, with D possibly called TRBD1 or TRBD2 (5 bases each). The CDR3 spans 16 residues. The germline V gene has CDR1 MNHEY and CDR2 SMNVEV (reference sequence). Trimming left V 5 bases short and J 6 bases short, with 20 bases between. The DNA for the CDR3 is TGTGCCAGCAGTCAAATAGCCTTCGGGACGATCAATGAGCAGTTCTTC. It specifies CASSQIAFGTINEQFF.

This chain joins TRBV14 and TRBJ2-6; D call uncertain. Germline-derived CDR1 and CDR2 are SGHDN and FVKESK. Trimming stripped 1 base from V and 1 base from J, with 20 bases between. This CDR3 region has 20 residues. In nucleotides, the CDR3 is TGTGCCAGCAGCCAAGCCGACCCCGGCAGGCCCCTGTCTGGGGCCAACGTCCTGACTTTC. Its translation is CASSQADPGRPLSGANVLTF.

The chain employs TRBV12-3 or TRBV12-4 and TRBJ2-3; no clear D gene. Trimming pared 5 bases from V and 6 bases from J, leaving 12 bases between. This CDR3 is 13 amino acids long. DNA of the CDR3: TGTGCCAGCAGTCAACGACCCGCGGATACGCAGTATTTT. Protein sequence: CASSQRPADTQYF.

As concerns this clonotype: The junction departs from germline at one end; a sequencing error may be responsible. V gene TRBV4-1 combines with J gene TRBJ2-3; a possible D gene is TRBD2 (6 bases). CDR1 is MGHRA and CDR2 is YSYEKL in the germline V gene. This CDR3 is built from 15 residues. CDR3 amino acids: CASSQEGRGTGTQYF. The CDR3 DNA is TGCGCCAGCAGCCAAGAAGGGCGGGGCACAGGTACGCAGTATTTT.

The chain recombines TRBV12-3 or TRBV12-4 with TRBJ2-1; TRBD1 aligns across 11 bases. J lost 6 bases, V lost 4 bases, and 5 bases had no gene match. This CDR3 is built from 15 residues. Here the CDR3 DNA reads TGTGCCAGCAGTTCTTCCGGGACAGGGGGCAATGAGCAGTTCTTC. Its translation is CASSSSGTGGNEQFF.

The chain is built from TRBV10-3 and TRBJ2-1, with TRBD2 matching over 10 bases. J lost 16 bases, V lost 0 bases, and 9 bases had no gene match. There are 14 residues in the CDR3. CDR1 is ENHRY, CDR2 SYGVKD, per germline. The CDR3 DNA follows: TGTGCCATCAGTGAGTCGGATAGAGCGGGAGGGGAATTCTTC. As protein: CAISESDRAGGEFF.

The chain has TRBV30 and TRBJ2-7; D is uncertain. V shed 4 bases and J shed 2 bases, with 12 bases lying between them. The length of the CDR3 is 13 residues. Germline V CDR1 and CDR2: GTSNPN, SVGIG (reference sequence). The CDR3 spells CAWTEGPTYEQYF. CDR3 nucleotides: TGTGCCTGGACTGAAGGGCCAACCTACGAGCAGTACTTC.

CDR3 amino acids: CSVSGVISSGANVLTF. The CDR3 DNA is TGCAGCGTTAGTGGGGTAATAAGCTCTGGGGCCAACGTCCTGACTTTC. V is TRBV29-1 and J is TRBJ2-6; D unresolved. V was shortened by 5 bases and J by 0 bases, with 14 bases between the two germline ends. The CDR3 runs to 16 residues. Germline values: CDR1 SQVTM, CDR2 ANQGSEA.